This T cell receptor beta chain comes out of a study of response to subunit inactivated influenza vaccine. Notes on the study in general: Every seasonal influenza vaccination brings in few new T cells, the authors suggested.

As to this clonotype: Its antigen is unknown.

In TCRdb, the RT-PCR reads were re-called with MiXCR into one record per CDR3 protein. The profile shows about 650,000 distinct CDR3 sequences, approximately 15% of them singletons. This material consisted of PBMCs from blood, taken 12 days after vaccination. The clonotype comes from a man aged 50-60 years who received an inactivated influenza vaccine.

DNA of the CDR3: TGTGCCAGCAGCTTATCAGCCCTTGGAGACGAGCAGTACTTC. Amino acid sequence: CASSLSALGDEQYF. This chain connects TRBV7-2 to TRBJ2-7; the D is unclear. This CDR3 contains 14 residues. CDR1 is SGHTA and CDR2 is FQGNSA in the germline V gene. Trimming pared 2 bases from V and 5 bases from J, leaving 13 bases between. The whole variable domain, filled in from reference TRBV7-2 and TRBJ2-7, reads GAGVSQSPSNKVTEKGKDVELRCDPISGHTALYWYRQSLGQGLEFLIYFQGNSAPDKSGLPSDRFSAERTGGSVSTLTIQRTQQEDSAVYLCASSLSALGDEQYFGPGTRLTVT.